Detailed here is one T cell receptor beta chain. Patients were ineligible given autoimmune disease history or systemic immunosuppression. This record belongs to a study of OX40 agonist ivuxolimab in advanced cancers. Study-level background: Three patients, one with hepatocellular carcinoma and two with cutaneous melanoma, achieved partial responses.

Generated by immunoSEQ multiplex PCR, the TCRdb table keeps only in-frame clones and is missing some. Of 55,000 to 70,000 clones detected, around 88% appear once; the ten largest clones hold about 3%. J was trimmed by 15 bases and V by 4 bases; bases with no gene match: 10. Germline V gene lookup returns CDR1 MDHEN and CDR2 SYDVKM. The CDR3 runs to 13 residues. The receptor was isolated from an adult with an advanced solid tumor such as melanoma, head and neck, liver or kidney cancer. This chain links TRBV28 with TRBJ2-1, with 9 bases fitting TRBD2. The sequencing used CD4+ or CD8+ T cells sorted from blood, collected in a trial of the OX40 agonist ivuxolimab. The CDR3 sequence is CASSSPSGVIRFF. As DNA, the CDR3 is TGTGCCAGCAGTTCTCCTAGCGGGGTGATCCGGTTCTTC. The entire variable domain, with the rest obtained from reference TRBV28 and TRBJ2-1, is as follows: DVKVTQSSRYLVKRTGEKVFLECVQDMDHENMFWYRQDPGLGLRLIYFSYDVKMKEKGDIPEGYSVSREKKERFSLILESASTNQTSMYLCASSSPSGVIRFFGPGTRLTVL.